The entry below gives a single T cell receptor beta chain sequence along with its context. The data originate from a study of blood T cell repertoires in COVID-19. Across the study: Sample material is recorded as cDNA or gDNA derived from T cells, B-cell-depleted T cells, or PBMCs.

The length of the CDR3 is 17 residues. V lost 3 bases to trimming and J lost 5 bases; unmatched junction nucleotides: 13. CDR1 and CDR2 from the germline V gene are MNHEY and SMNVEV (reference sequence). Authors' data handling: Estimates of nucleated cell counts were drawn from the amplification of reference gene primers. This table comes from immunoSEQ multiplex PCR, and its TCRdb copy is limited to in-frame clones, with some not included. V and J calls and clone size are given by that table; D and trimming were obtained from the DNA. The data hold approximately 230,000 clones, with around 85% observed a single time.

The source material was peripheral blood. This chain links TRBV27 with TRBJ2-1, with TRBD1 matching over 7 bases. The sequence came from a middle-aged woman with active or convalescent COVID-19. CDR3: CASSFHRTGEENNEQFF. In DNA form, the CDR3 reads TGTGCCAGCAGTTTCCATCGGACAGGAGAAGAGAACAATGAGCAGTTCTTC.